The present T cell receptor (beta chain) was sequenced within a study of blood T cell repertoires in COVID-19. Study background: Researchers got acute and convalescent COVID-19 samples from the United States, Italy and Spain. Sample material is recorded as cDNA or gDNA derived from T cells, B-cell-depleted T cells, or PBMCs.

Germline CDR1 LNHDA, CDR2 SQIVND (reference sequence). Trimming removed 3 bases from V and 7 bases from J, with 10 bases in between. The CDR3 sequence is 13 residues long. In the original processing: From reference gene primer amplification, estimates of nucleated cell counts were derived. Assay: immunoSEQ multiplex PCR; the TCRdb copy retains only in-frame clones and omits some. That table supplies the V and J calls and clone size; D and trimming were determined from the DNA. The sample contains tens of thousands of clones, approximately 89% of which appear only once. The gene calls are TRBV19 and TRBJ1-5, with D possibly TRBD1 on 6 matching bases. The clonotype was recovered from a human donor in a cohort sampled during active COVID-19. Source material: peripheral blood. The DNA for the CDR3 is TGTGCCAGTAGTATCCCAGACAGGCAGCCCCAGCATTTT. Its translation is CASSIPDRQPQHF.